A selection of T cell receptor beta chains follows, all from one sample in a study of cytomegalovirus exposure and HLA in healthy donors. Method: immunoSEQ multiplex PCR; TCRdb's copy keeps in-frame clones and lacks some. The table records 200,000 to 250,000 clones, about 80% of them present only once. Material: PBMCs. The source of these receptors is a woman aged 60-75 years in good health and CMV-seropositive. Both conserved end residues are trimmed from each CDR3. Clone size appears in some rows only: once, few, many, or a class for an expanded clone.

abundance	v_gene	CDR3aa
NA	TRBV2	ASSEAGGVTEAF
NA	TRBV4-3	ASSLSGMGGTQY
NA	TRBV28	ASRQNSNQPQH
NA	TRBV7-9	ASSPGSGGRDTEAF
NA	TRBV7-2	ASSSRDRVRGQPQH
NA	TRBV6-5	ASSYETGGWAF
few	TRBV28	ASSRGQISNQPQH
NA	TRBV18	ASSRGPGQGDGYT
NA	TRBV27	ASRQWLNEKLF
NA	TRBV7-9	ASSSLTGTAGYT
NA	TRBV7-5	VRSPGSAGGDLYGYT
few	TRBV5-1	ASSEANAGNTIY
NA	TRBV7-6	ASSSGQFGRNSPLH
NA	TRBV7-2	ASRTLGGGQETQY
NA	TRBV30	AWSVREVQF
once	TRBV6-1	ASSVTPPGRGGYT
NA	TRBV6-1	ASRGQGGYQPQH
NA	TRBV10-2	ASSEGPSGVYEQY
NA	TRBV21-1	ASRGEKLF
NA	TRBV11-2	ASSRIYNSPLH
NA	TRBV29-1	SVALGQGEQF
NA	TRBV6-5	ASSGPASTEAF
NA	TRBV10-2	ASSERRRGQPQH